Listed below are T cell receptor beta chains from one sample, sequenced in a study of CD8 T cells in ankylosing spondylitis. MiXCR was run by TCRdb on the 5' RACE reads, yielding one entry per CDR3 protein. The data show about 360,000 distinct CDR3 sequences, with 20% to 25% seen just once and around 12% held by the top ten. Sequencing was carried out using blood, either unsorted or a sorted T cell fraction (not recorded which). These receptors all stem from a male donor with ankylosing spondylitis or in good health (not recorded which). Each CDR3 is given with its conserved first and last residue. Each record gives: V gene, J gene, clone size, CDR3 protein. Size is omitted from some rows. Given values are once, few, many or a class for expanded clones.

TRBV10-3	TRBJ2-5	-	CAISDRAGGETQYF
TRBV12-3/TRBV12-4	TRBJ2-7	-	CASSPLTTGESFEQYF
TRBV11-2	TRBJ2-7	-	CASSSSRGGEKHEQYF
TRBV9	TRBJ1-1	-	CASAAGGDTEAFF
TRBV2	TRBJ2-5	-	CASSEFGETNQETQYF
TRBV7-9	TRBJ2-5	-	CARSASTSYETQYF
TRBV12-3/TRBV12-4	TRBJ2-2	few	CASSLVGGTGELFF
TRBV14	TRBJ1-5	few	CASSRPRDVTTQPQHF
TRBV29-1	TRBJ2-1	few	CSVGQQQFF
TRBV2	TRBJ2-7	-	CASSDRIDYYEQYF
TRBV4-1	TRBJ2-1	-	CASSHTGTPNEQFF
TRBV28	TRBJ2-2	few	CASSPEGRAGTGELFF
TRBV15	TRBJ2-7	few	CATSRKQSHEQYF
TRBV4-1	TRBJ2-3	few	CASSQTTSGANTDTQYF
TRBV10-3	TRBJ2-7	many	CAISVGTPSGEQYF
TRBV5-1	TRBJ2-7	-	CASSWGQGGPYEQYF
TRBV20-1	TRBJ2-7	few	CSARRTGGYEQYF
TRBV18	TRBJ2-2	-	CASSPTENDTGELFF
TRBV20-1	TRBJ2-7	many	CSARSGTAYEQYF
TRBV12-3/TRBV12-4	TRBJ2-3	many	CASSGGLAGDTQYF
TRBV18	TRBJ2-7	-	CASSPRTEGYEQYF
TRBV7-9	TRBJ2-4	many	CASSPHTNLQYF
TRBV7-9	TRBJ2-5	-	CASSPVASETQYF
TRBV3-1	TRBJ2-5	-	CASHPTADPGETQYF
TRBV19	TRBJ2-2	few	CASSRDKNTGELFF
TRBV27	TRBJ2-2	-	CASSFGAPGGELFF
TRBV4-1	TRBJ2-3	-	CASSQDIPGGPGDTQYF
TRBV24-1	TRBJ1-1	-	CATSQGAYTEAFF
TRBV7-9	TRBJ2-7	few	CASSSSPQYF
TRBV9	TRBJ2-7	few	CASSARTGESSYEQYF